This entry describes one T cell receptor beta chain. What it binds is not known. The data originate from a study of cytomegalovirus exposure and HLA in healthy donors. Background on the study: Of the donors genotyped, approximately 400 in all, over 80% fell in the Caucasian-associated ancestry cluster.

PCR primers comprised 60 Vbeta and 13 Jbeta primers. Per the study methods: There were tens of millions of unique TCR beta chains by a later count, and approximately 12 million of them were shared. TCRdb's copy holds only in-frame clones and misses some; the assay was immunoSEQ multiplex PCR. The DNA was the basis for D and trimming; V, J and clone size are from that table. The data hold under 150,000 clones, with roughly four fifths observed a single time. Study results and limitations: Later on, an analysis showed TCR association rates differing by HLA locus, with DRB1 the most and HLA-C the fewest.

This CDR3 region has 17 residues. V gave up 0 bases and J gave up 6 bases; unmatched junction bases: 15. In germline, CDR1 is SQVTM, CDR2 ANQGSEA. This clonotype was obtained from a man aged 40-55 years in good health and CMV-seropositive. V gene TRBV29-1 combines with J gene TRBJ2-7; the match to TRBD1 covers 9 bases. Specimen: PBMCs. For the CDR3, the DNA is TGCAGCGTTGAAGACGCCCGGGCTCCGGGACAGGGACCCGAGCAGTACTTC. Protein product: CSVEDARAPGQGPEQYF.